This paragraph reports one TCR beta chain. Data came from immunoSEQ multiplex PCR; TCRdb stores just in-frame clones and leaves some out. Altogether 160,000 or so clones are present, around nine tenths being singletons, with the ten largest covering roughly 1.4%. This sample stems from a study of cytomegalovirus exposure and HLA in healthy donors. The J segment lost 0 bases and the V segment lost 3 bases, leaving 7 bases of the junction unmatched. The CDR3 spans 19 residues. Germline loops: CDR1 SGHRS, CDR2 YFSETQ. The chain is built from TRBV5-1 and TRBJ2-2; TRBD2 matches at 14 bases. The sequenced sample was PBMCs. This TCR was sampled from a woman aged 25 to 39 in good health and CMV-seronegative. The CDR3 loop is CASSSGLAGAGANTGELFF. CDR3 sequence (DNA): TGCGCCAGCAGCTCGGGACTAGCGGGGGCCGGAGCGAACACCGGGGAGCTGTTTTTT.